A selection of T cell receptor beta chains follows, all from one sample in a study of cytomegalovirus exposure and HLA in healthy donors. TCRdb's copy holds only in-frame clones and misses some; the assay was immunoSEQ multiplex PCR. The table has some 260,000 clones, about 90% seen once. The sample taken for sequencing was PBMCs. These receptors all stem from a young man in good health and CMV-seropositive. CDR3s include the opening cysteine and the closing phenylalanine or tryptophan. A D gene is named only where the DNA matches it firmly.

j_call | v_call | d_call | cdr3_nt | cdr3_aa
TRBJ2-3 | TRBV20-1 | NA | TGCAGTGCCCAGGGCGGGGATACGCAGTATTTT | CSAQGGDTQYF
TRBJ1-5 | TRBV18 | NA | TGTGCCAGCTCACCAAAGGGGGGTCTTCTGCAGCCCCAGCATTTT | CASSPKGGLLQPQHF
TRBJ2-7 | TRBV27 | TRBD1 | TGTGCCAGCAGTTTAGGGGCAGGGGGCATTCACGAGCAGTACTTC | CASSLGAGGIHEQYF
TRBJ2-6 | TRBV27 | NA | TGTGCCAGCAGTTTATCGTTTTGGGTGGCAGGGGCCAACGTCCTGACTTTC | CASSLSFWVAGANVLTF
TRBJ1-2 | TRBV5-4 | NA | TGTGCCAGCAGCTCCACTAAGACAGGCCTTTTCGATGGCTACACCTTC | CASSSTKTGLFDGYTF
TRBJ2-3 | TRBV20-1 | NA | TGCAGTGCTGTGTCCCCTCCGCAGTATTTT | CSAVSPPQYF
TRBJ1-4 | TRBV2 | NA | TGTGCCAGCACCTGGACAAGTGCAACTAATGAAAAACTGTTTTTT | CASTWTSATNEKLFF
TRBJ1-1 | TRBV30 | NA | TGTGCCTGGAGTGTACCGCTGCGGGACACTGAAGCTTTCTTT | CAWSVPLRDTEAFF
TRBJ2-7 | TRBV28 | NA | TGTGCCAGCAGTTTCTCGGAGGGGGGCTTCCTAAAGCGCGAGCAGTACTTC | CASSFSEGGFLKREQYF
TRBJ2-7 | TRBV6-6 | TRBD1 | TGTGCCAGCAGTTACCGGGACAGGTTTACCTACGAGCAGTACTTC | CASSYRDRFTYEQYF